This TCR beta chain was observed in a study of tumor-infiltrating lymphocytes in primary liver carcinoma. For the study at large: Patients comprised men and women whose ages fell between 30 and 69 years.

A constant-region primer primed TCR beta cDNA synthesis from about 0.45 ug of total RNA. Library construction for TCR beta comprised three nested multiplex PCR rounds performed with slightly modified ARM-PCR. PCR rounds one and two used TRBV1-TRBV30 forward primers with a C-beta reverse primer for around 9 cycles each. MiXCR, run by TCRdb on the multiplex PCR reads, gives a single entry per CDR3 protein. The sample carries some 130,000 distinct CDR3 sequences, about two thirds recorded once. Remarks on this clonotype: Because it lacks the conserved phenylalanine or tryptophan at the end, this CDR3 is likely a read error.

CDR3 length equals 17 residues. J was trimmed by 4 bases and V by 3 bases; bases with no gene match: 8. The V gene's germline CDR1 is MDHEN and CDR2 SYDVKM. From roughly 21-30 mg of unsorted bulk tissue, DNA and RNA were co-extracted together. Every patient had chronic HBV infection and was treatment-naive. The source is a woman aged 55 to 70 with primary liver carcinoma and hepatitis B virus infection. The V call is TRBV28, the J call TRBJ2-2, with 10 positions matching TRBD1. The sequenced material came from tumor-adjacent normal liver tissue. CDR3: CASSLLPGTGATGELFL. The CDR3 DNA is TGTGCCAGCAGTTTGCTCCCCGGGACAGGGGCCACCGGGGAGCTGTTTCTT.